This T cell receptor beta chain comes out of a study (dated by TCRdb to 2016 to 2018). About this clonotype itself: Its target antigen remains unknown. No clone much larger than this one lies a single base away; base qualities are absent.

CDR1 and CDR2 are drawn from the germline V gene (reference sequence): LGHDT, YNNKEL. Inclusive of the bounding cysteine and phenylalanine, the CDR3 is 15 residues long. Only the CDR3 portion is preserved as DNA: 45 bases, with reading frame beginning at the first base. V loses 1 base, J loses 2 bases, and the germline ends lie 10 bases apart. Libraries were constructed by RT-PCR. TCRdb lists the instrument as Illumina MiSeq. The public reads were reprocessed in TCRdb via fastp at Q25 and MiXCR, keeping in-frame beta chains. Rows merge per CDR3 protein into single entries with the most common DNA and genes. The sample table holds about 700,000 distinct CDR3 sequences, of which approximately 15% were seen once. About 3.9% of the sample lies in the top ten.

The source of this sequence is a female donor in good health, serving as a healthy control. Sequenced sample: memory CD4+ T cells from blood. Rearrangement joined TRBV3-1 to TRBJ2-3; the D gene assignment is ambiguous. The bases read TGTGCCAGCAGCCAAGTTCCAGACTCCACAGATACGCAGTATTTT. This encodes CASSQVPDSTDTQYF.